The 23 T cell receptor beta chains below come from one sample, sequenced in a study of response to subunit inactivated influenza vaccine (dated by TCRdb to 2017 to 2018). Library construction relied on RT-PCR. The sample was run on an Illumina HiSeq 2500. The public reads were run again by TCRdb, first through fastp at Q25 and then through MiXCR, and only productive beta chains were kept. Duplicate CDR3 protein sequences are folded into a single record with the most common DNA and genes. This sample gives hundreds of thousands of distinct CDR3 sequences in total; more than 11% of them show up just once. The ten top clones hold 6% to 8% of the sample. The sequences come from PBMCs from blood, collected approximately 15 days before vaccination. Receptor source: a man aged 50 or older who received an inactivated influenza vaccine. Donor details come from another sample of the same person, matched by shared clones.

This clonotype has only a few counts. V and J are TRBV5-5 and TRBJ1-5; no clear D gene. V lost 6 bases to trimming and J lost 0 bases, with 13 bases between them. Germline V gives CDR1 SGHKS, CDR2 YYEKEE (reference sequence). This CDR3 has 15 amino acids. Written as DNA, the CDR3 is TGTGCCAGCACCAGCGATGACTATAGCAATCAGCCCCAGCATTTT. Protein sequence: CASTSDDYSNQPQHF.

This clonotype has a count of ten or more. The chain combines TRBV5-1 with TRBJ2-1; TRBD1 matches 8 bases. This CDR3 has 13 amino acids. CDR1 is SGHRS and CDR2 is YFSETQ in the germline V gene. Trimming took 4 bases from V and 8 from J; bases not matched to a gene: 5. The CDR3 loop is CASSPDRVDEQFF. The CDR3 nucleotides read TGCGCCAGCAGCCCGGACAGGGTTGATGAGCAGTTCTTC.

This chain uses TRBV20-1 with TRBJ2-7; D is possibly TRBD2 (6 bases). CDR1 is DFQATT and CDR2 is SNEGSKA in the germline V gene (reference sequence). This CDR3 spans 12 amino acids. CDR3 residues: CSLAVSSYEQYF. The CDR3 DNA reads TGCTCCTTAGCGGTAAGCTCCTACGAGCAGTACTTC.

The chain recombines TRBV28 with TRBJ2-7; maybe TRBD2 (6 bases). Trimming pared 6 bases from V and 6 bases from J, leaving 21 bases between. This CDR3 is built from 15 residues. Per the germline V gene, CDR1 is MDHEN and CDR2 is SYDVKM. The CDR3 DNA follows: TGTGCCAGCAGACCAGTTAGCGGAAGCTTTTTCGAGCAGTACTTC. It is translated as CASRPVSGSFFEQYF.

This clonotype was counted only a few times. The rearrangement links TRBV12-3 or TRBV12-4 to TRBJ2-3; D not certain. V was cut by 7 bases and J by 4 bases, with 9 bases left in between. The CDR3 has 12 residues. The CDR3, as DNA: TGTGCCAGCAACAGAGACGCAGATACGCAGTATTTT. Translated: CASNRDADTQYF.

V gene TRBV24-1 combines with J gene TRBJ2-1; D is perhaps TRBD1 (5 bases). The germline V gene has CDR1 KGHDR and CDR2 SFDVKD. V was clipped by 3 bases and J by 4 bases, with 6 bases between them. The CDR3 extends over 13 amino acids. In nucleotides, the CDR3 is TGTGCCACCAGTGATACAGGTTACAATGAGCAGTTCTTC. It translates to CATSDTGYNEQFF.

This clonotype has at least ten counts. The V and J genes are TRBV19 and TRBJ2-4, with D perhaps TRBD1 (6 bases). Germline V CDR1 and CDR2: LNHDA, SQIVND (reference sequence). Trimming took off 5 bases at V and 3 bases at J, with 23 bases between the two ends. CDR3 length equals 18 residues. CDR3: CASSLFFGWGRDKNIQYF. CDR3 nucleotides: TGTGCCAGTAGTCTTTTTTTTGGTTGGGGGCGCGACAAAAACATTCAGTACTTC.

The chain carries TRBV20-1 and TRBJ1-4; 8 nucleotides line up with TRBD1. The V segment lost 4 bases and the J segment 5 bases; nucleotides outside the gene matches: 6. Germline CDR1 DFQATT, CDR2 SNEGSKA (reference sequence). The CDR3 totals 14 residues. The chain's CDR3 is CSANRDRRNEKLFF. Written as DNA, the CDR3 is TGCAGTGCTAACCGGGACAGGCGAAATGAAAAACTGTTTTTT.

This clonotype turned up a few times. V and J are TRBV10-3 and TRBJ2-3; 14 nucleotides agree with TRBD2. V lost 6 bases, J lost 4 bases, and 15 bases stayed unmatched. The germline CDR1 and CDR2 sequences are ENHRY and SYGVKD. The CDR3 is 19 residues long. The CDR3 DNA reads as TGTGCCATCAGCTTCCTCGGTGGACTAGCGGGGGGCGGACCAGATACGCAGTATTTT. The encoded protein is CAISFLGGLAGGGPDTQYF.

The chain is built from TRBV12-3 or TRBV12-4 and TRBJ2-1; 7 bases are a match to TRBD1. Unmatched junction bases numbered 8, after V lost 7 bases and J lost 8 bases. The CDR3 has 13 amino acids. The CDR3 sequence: CASITDRKDEQFF. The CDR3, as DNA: TGTGCCAGCATCACGGACAGGAAGGATGAGCAGTTCTTC.

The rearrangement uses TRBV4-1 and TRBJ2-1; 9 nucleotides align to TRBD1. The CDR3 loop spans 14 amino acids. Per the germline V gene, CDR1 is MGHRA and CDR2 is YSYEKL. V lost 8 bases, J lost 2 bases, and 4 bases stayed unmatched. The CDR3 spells CASARTGAYNEQFF. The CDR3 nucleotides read TGCGCCAGCGCGCGGACAGGGGCCTACAATGAGCAGTTCTTC.

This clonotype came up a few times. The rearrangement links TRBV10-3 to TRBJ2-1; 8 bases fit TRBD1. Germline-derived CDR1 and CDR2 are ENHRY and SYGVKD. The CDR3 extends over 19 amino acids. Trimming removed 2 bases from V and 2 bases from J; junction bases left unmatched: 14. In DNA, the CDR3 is TGTGCCATCAGTGAGCCAGGGCCCGGGACAGGAGGAACCTACAATGAGCAGTTCTTC. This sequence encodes CAISEPGPGTGGTYNEQFF.

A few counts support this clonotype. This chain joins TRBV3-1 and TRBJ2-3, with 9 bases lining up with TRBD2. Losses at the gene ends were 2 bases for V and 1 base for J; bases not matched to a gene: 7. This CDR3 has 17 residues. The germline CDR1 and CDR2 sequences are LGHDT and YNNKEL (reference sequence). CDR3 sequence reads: CASSQTTRTSGTDTQYF. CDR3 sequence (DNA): TGTGCCAGCAGCCAAACTACTAGGACTAGCGGCACAGATACGCAGTATTTT.

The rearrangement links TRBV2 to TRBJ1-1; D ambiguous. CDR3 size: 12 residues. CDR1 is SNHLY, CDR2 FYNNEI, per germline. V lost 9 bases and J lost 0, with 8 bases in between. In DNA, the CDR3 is TGTGCCAGGTACCCGATGAACACTGAAGCTTTCTTT. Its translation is CARYPMNTEAFF.

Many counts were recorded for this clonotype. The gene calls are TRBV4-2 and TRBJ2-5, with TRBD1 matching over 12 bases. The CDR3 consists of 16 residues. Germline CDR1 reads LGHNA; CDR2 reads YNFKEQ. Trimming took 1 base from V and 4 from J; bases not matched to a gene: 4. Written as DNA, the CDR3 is TGTGCCAGCAGCCAAGTGGGACAGGGGGCTGTAGAGACCCAGTACTTC. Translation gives CASSQVGQGAVETQYF.

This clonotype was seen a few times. The CDR3 loop is CASSAYRDASEKLFF. The CDR3 DNA follows: TGTGCCAGCAGCGCCTACCGGGACGCAAGTGAAAAACTGTTTTTT. J is TRBJ1-4 and V is TRBV7-9; D may be TRBD1 (5 bases). Germline loops: CDR1 SEHNR, CDR2 FQNEAQ (reference sequence). This CDR3 contains 15 residues. With 5 bases removed from V and 7 bases from J, the gap between germline ends came to 17 bases.

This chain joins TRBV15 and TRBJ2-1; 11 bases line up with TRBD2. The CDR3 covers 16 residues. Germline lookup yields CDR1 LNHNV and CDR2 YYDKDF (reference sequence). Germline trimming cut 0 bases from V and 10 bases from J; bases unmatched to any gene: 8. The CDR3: CATSRDELAGGSEQFF. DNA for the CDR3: TGTGCCACCAGCAGAGATGAGCTAGCGGGGGGCTCGGAGCAGTTCTTC. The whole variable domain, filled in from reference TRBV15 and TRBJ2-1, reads DAMVIQNPRYQVTQFGKPVTLSCSQTLNHNVMYWYQQKSSQAPKLLFHYYDKDFNNEADTPDNFQSRRPNTSFCFLDIRSPGLGDTAMYLCATSRDELAGGSEQFFGPGTRLTVL.

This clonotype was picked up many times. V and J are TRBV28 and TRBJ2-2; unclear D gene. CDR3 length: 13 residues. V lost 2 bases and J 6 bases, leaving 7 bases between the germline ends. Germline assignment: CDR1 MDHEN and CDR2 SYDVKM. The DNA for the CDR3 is TGTGCCAGCAGTTTAGTTATCTCCGGGGAGCTGTTTTTT. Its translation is CASSLVISGELFF.

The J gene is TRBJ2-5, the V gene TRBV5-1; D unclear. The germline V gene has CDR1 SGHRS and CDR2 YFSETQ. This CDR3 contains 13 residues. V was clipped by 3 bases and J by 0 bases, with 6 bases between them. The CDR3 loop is CASSSVHQETQYF. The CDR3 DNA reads TGCGCCAGCAGCTCAGTTCACCAAGAGACCCAGTACTTC.

CDR3 sequence: CASSLGLAGGGVELFF. CDR3 bases: TGTGCCAGCAGTTTGGGACTAGCGGGAGGCGGCGTGGAGCTGTTTTTT. The genes are TRBV28 and TRBJ2-2; 15 bases fit TRBD2. Trimming at V came to 3 bases and at J to 10 bases, leaving 6 bases not matched to a gene. This CDR3 has 16 residues. Germline V gene lookup returns CDR1 MDHEN and CDR2 SYDVKM.

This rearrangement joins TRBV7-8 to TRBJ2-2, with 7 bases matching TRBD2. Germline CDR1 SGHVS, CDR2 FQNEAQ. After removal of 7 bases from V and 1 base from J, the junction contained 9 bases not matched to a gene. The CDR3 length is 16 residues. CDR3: CASTPRDYLNTGELFF. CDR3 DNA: TGTGCCAGCACCCCCCGGGACTACCTGAACACCGGGGAGCTGTTTTTT.

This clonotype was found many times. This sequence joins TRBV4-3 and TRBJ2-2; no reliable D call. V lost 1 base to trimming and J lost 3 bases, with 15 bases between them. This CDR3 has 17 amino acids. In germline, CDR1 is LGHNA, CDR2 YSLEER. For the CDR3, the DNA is TGCGCCAGCAGCCAAGTTGGGCCGCCAGGAGACACCGGGGAGCTGTTTTTT. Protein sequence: CASSQVGPPGDTGELFF.

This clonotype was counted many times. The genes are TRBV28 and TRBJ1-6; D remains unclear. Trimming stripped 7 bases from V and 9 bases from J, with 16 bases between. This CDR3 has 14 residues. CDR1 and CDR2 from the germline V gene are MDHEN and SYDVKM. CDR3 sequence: CASNPGQRGSPLHF. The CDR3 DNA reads TGTGCCAGCAATCCAGGTCAACGAGGTTCACCCCTCCACTTT.